This T cell receptor (beta chain) was identified in a study of vaccination and CD4 T cells after COVID-19. Specified treatment: roughly 10-day PBMC culture with coronavirus spike peptide pools or control peptides (ViraFEST assay). Samples of CD4+ T cells were obtained from the unexposed donor before the COVID-19 pandemic (2011-2018). This clonotype was counted only a few times. Its antigen is as yet unknown. The assay that was used to sequence DNA from cultured CD4+ T cells was the Oncomine TCR Beta short-read assay. Researchers extracted genomic DNA from CD4+ T cells that had been cultured. From the PCR reads, TCRdb called clonotypes with MiXCR, one entry per CDR3 protein. The sample comprises approximately 9,000 distinct CDR3 sequences, about 38% of which are singletons, and roughly 15% rests with the top ten. Germline V gives CDR1 MNHEY, CDR2 SMNVEV (reference sequence). V lost 5 bases and J lost 5, with 18 bases in between. The length of the CDR3 is 15 residues.

The rearrangement joins TRBV27 to TRBJ2-5; D is unclear. The sequence was obtained from a human donor in good health. The sample comprised CD4+ T cells from blood, cultured in vitro. The CDR3 loop is CASSRRGQLMETQYF. CDR3 coding DNA: TGTGCCAGCAGTCGAAGAGGCCAGCTAATGGAGACCCAGTACTTC.